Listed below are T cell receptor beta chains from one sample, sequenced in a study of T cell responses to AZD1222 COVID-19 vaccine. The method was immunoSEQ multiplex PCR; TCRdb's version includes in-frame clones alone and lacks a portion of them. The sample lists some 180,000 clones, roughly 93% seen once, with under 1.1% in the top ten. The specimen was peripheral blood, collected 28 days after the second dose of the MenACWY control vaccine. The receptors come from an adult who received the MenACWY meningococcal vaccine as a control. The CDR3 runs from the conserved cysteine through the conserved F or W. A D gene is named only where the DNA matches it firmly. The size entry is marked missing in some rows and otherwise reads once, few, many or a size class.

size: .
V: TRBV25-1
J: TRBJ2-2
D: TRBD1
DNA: TGTGCCAGCCCCTCCCCGGGGACAGGGGACGAAGACACCGGGGAGCTGTTTTTT
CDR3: CASPSPGTGDEDTGELFF

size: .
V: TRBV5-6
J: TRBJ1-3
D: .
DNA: TGTGCCAGCAGCCCGGGGGTCGTAGGGGCAAAAGGAAACACCATATATTTT
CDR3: CASSPGVVGAKGNTIYF

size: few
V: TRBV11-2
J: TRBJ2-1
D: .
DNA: TGTGCCAGCAGTCTGTTAATGACTATGACCTACAATGAGCAGTTCTTC
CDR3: CASSLLMTMTYNEQFF

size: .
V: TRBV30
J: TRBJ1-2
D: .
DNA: TGTGCCTGGAAAAGGGGTTGGGCTAACTATGGCTACACCTTC
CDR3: CAWKRGWANYGYTF

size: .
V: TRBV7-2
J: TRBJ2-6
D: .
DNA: TGTGCCAGCAGCTTAGGGTGGGGCAGTGCCAACGTCCTGACTTTC
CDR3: CASSLGWGSANVLTF

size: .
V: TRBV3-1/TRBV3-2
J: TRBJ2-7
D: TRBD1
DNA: TGTGCCAGCAGCGCGACGGGGACAGGCAGGTACTTC
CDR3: CASSATGTGRYF

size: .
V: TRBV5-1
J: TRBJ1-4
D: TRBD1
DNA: TGCGCCAGCAGCCGGGACAGGAGCAATGAAAAACTGTTTTTT
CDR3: CASSRDRSNEKLFF

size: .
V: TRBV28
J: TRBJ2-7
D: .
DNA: TGTGCCAGCAGTCCCTCCGCGGGACAGCCCTACGAGCAGTACTTC
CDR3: CASSPSAGQPYEQYF

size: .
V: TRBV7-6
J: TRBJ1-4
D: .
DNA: TGTGCCAGCAGCCCGCGAGAGGGGGAAAAACTGTTTTTT
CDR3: CASSPREGEKLFF

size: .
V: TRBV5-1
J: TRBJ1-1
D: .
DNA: TGCGCCAGCCGAGAAGGATATACCCAACCGGGATCCACACGAGAAGCTTTCTTT
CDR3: CASREGYTQPGSTREAFF

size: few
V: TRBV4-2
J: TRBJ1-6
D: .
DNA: TGTGCCAGCAGCCAAGCAGACACCATTTTTAGCTCCTATAATTCACCCCTCCACTTT
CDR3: CASSQADTIFSSYNSPLHF

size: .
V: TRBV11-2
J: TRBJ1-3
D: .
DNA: TGTGCCAGCGCCCGCTACGACTCTGGAAACACCATATATTTT
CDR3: CASARYDSGNTIYF

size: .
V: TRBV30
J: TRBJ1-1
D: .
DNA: TGTGCCTGGAGTAGGGGGGGCCCAGAAGCTTTCTTT
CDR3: CAWSRGGPEAFF

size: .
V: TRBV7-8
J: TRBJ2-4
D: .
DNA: TGTGCCAGCAGTGACTCTATGAAATTAGCCAAAAACATTCAGTACTTC
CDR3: CASSDSMKLAKNIQYF

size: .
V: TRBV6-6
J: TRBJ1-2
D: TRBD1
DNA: TGTGCCAGCATCAGGGCGGGACAGGGGACCCCCTATGGCTACACCTTC
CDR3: CASIRAGQGTPYGYTF

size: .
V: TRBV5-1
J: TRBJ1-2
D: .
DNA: TGCGCCAGCAGCTTGGCCACGGGGGGCGAGAGCGGCTACACCTTC
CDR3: CASSLATGGESGYTF

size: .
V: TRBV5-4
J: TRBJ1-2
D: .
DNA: TGTGCCAGCAGTCCTACGGGTTCTCTTAGTGGCTACACCTTC
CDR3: CASSPTGSLSGYTF

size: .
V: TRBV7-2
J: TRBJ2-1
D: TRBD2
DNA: TGTGCCAGCAGCTTACTAGCGGGGGTTGTCTACAATGAGCAGTTCTTC
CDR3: CASSLLAGVVYNEQFF

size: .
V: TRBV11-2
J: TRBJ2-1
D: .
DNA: TGTGCCAGCAGCTCCCCTTTAGTGAGTTCGGGTTACAATGAGCAGTTCTTC
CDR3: CASSSPLVSSGYNEQFF

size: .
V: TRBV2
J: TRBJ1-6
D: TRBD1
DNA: TGTGCCAGCAGTGGGGGACAGGGGGCTTCACCCCTCCACTTT
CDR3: CASSGGQGASPLHF

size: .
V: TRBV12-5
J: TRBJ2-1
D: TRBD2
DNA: TGTGCTAGCAGTGCGGGGGGATCCTACAATGAGCAGTTCTTC
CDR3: CASSAGGSYNEQFF

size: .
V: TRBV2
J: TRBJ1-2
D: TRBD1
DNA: TGTGCCAGCAGTGCTGGACAGGGGAACTATGGCTACACCTTC
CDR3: CASSAGQGNYGYTF

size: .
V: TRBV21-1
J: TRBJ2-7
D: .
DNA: TGTGCCAGCAGCGCGAAAAAGGGGAGACCTCATCCCGAGCAGTACTTC
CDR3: CASSAKKGRPHPEQYF